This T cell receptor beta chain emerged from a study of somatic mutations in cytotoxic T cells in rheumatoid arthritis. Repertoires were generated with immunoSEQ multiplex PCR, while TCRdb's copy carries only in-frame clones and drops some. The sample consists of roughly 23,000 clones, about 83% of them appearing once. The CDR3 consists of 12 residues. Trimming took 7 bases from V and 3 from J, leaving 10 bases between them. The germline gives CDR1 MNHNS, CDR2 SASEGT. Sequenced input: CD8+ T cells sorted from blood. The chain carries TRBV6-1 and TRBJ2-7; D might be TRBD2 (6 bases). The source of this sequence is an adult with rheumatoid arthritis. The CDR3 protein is CASTGENYEQYF. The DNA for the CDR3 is TGTGCCAGCACGGGGGAGAACTACGAGCAGTACTTC.